Listed here are 24 T cell receptor beta chains from one sample, sequenced in a study of CD8 T cells in ankylosing spondylitis. From the 5' RACE reads, TCRdb called clonotypes with MiXCR, one entry per CDR3 protein. The repertoire holds under 300,000 distinct CDR3 sequences, with around 11% as singletons. The sample comprised blood, either unsorted or a sorted T cell fraction (not recorded which). The receptors stem from a male donor with ankylosing spondylitis or in good health (not recorded which).

This clonotype was seen only a few times. The chain recombines TRBV12-3 or TRBV12-4 with TRBJ2-3, with a weak D call TRBD2 (6 bases). Trimming left V 2 bases short and J 2 bases short, with 11 bases between. The CDR3 is 15 residues long. The CDR3: CASSLTGVTTDTQYF. CDR3 nucleotide sequence: TGTGCCAGCAGTTTAACGGGGGTGACCACAGATACGCAGTATTTT.

The chain recombines TRBV5-5 with TRBJ2-1; 10 bases line up with TRBD1. This CDR3 comprises 15 residues. The junction had 9 bases not matched to a gene; V was cut back by 4 bases and J by 8 bases. Germline CDR1 is SGHKS and CDR2 is YYEKEE (reference sequence). The CDR3 region is CASSTSGQGFHEQFF. For the CDR3, the DNA is TGTGCCAGCAGCACTTCGGGACAGGGGTTCCATGAGCAGTTCTTC.

This clonotype appeared once. The chain links TRBV7-9 to TRBJ2-3, with a tentative D call TRBD2 (6 bases). V dropped 5 bases and J dropped 0 bases, with 15 bases sitting between them. The CDR3 loop spans 16 amino acids. CDR1 and CDR2 from the germline V gene are SEHNR and FQNEAQ (reference sequence). CDR3 in amino acids: CASSGTPGTSTDTQYF. The DNA for the CDR3 is TGTGCCAGCAGCGGTACCCCCGGGACTAGCACAGATACGCAGTATTTT.

Points on this clonotype: Given a much more abundant clone one base away, this may be a read error. The chain joins TRBV5-1 to TRBJ1-2; the match to TRBD1 covers 9 bases. The J segment lost 5 bases and the V segment lost 0 bases, leaving 5 bases of the junction unmatched. The CDR3 loop spans 15 amino acids. The germline CDR1 and CDR2 sequences are SGHRS and YFSETQ. The CDR3 sequence: CASSLDDGTGYGYTF. CDR3 sequence (DNA): TGCGCCAGCAGCTTGGATGATGGGACAGGGTATGGCTACACCTTC.

This clonotype was found many times. V gene TRBV6-1 combines with J gene TRBJ2-1; 9 bases align to TRBD1. Per germline, CDR1 MNHNS and CDR2 SASEGT. This CDR3 comprises 15 residues. J was trimmed by 6 bases and V by 6 bases; bases with no gene match: 9. In DNA, the CDR3 is TGTGCCAGCAGCCGGGACAGGGCCAGCCTCAATGAGCAGTTCTTC. Its translation is CASSRDRASLNEQFF.

The chain has TRBV5-1 and TRBJ2-5, with D tentatively TRBD2 (5 bases). The germline CDR1 and CDR2 sequences are SGHRS and YFSETQ. The length of the CDR3 is 12 residues. V was cut by 3 bases and J by 7 bases, with 10 bases left in between. CDR3 sequence (DNA): TGCGCCAGCAGCTCGGGAAGTGGGACCCAGTACTTC. Encoded protein: CASSSGSGTQYF.

Only a few counts were recorded for this clonotype. The CDR3: CSARRTVDLTAFF. The CDR3 DNA follows: TGCAGTGCTAGACGGACGGTGGACCTAACAGCTTTCTTT. The chain combines TRBV20-1 with TRBJ1-1; unclear D gene. CDR3 length equals 13 residues. The V end was cut by 2 bases, the J end by 10 bases, with 17 bases between. Looked up from germline, CDR1 is DFQATT and CDR2 is SNEGSKA (reference sequence).

The table lists this clonotype with many counts. This chain joins TRBV24-1 and TRBJ2-1, with D maybe TRBD1 (5 bases). The CDR3 length is 14 residues. The germline gives CDR1 KGHDR, CDR2 SFDVKD. Trimming removed 1 base at V and 3 bases at J, with 6 bases between. The CDR3 here is CATSDFDSYNEQFF. DNA of the CDR3: TGTGCCACCAGTGATTTCGACAGCTACAATGAGCAGTTCTTC.

The chain carries TRBV28 and TRBJ2-1, with no clear D. The V gene lost 5 bases and the J gene lost 10 bases, with 24 bases spanning the gap. Germline V gives CDR1 MDHEN, CDR2 SYDVKM. This CDR3 has 16 residues. The CDR3 DNA sequence: TGTGCCAGCAGTCTCACTGAAGGAAGGCCCGAGAGGGAGCAGTTCTTC. This sequence encodes CASSLTEGRPEREQFF.

This clonotype was seen more than once but under ten times. J is TRBJ2-5 and V is TRBV7-8; 7 nucleotides align to TRBD1. CDR3 length: 14 residues. Germline CDR1 and CDR2: SGHVS and FQNEAQ. The junction had 10 bases not matched to a gene; V was cut back by 5 bases and J by 7 bases. Written as DNA, the CDR3 is TGTGCCAGCAGCGACCCCTGGGACAGTTCGACCCAGTACTTC. It codes for CASSDPWDSSTQYF.

This clonotype was seen ten or more times. This CDR3 reads CASSWKAGEYNEQFF. Here the CDR3 DNA reads TGTGCCAGCAGTTGGAAGGCGGGGGAGTACAATGAGCAGTTCTTC. The genes are TRBV6-5 and TRBJ2-1; the match to TRBD2 covers 7 bases. V dropped 4 bases and J dropped 4; count of bases not matched to a gene: 7. The CDR3 is 15 amino acids. CDR1 MNHEY and CDR2 SVGAGI come from the germline V gene.

This clonotype was seen ten or more times. The chain couples TRBV29-1 to TRBJ2-1; the D is unclear. The CDR3 totals 14 residues. CDR1 and CDR2 (germline): SQVTM, ANQGSEA. Trimming removed 4 bases from V and 1 base from J, with 11 bases in between. This chain's CDR3 is CSVVLGGSYNEQFF. The CDR3, as DNA: TGCAGCGTTGTGTTAGGTGGGTCCTACAATGAGCAGTTCTTC.

This clonotype has just a few counts. The CDR3 coding sequence is TGTGCCAGCAGACAAAACGCGGTAGGGGTACTGTCGGAAGCTTTCTTT. It specifies CASRQNAVGVLSEAFF. This sequence joins TRBV27 and TRBJ1-1; possibly TRBD1 for D (5 bases). CDR3 length: 16 residues. Trimming shortened V by 6 bases and J by 8 bases, and 25 bases separated the two germline ends. The V gene's germline CDR1 is MNHEY and CDR2 SMNVEV (reference sequence).

The chain carries TRBV4-1 and TRBJ2-5, with unresolved D. The germline V and J ends were trimmed by 3 bases and 5 bases, with 10 bases remaining between them. Germline loops: CDR1 MGHRA, CDR2 YSYEKL. The CDR3 has 13 amino acids. CDR3 sequence reads: CASSHLFTETQYF. The CDR3 DNA follows: TGCGCCAGCAGCCATCTGTTTACGGAGACCCAGTACTTC.

The J gene is TRBJ2-7, the V gene TRBV7-2; possibly TRBD2 for D (6 bases). The germline V gene has CDR1 SGHTA and CDR2 FQGNSA. This CDR3 comprises 16 residues. The ends were cut back, 2 bases at V and 3 bases at J, with 17 bases in the middle. The CDR3 spells CASSLTSGLGSYEQYF. For the CDR3, the DNA is TGTGCCAGCAGCTTAACGAGCGGGTTGGGCAGCTACGAGCAGTACTTC.

This clonotype was observed many times. This chain joins TRBV20-1 and TRBJ2-5, with TRBD2 matching 16 bases. V dropped 0 bases and J dropped 4; count of bases not matched to a gene: 14. This CDR3 is built from 20 residues. Germline V gene data show CDR1 as DFQATT and CDR2 as SNEGSKA (reference sequence). The CDR3 nucleotides read TGCAGTGCTAGAGATTCGGGACTAGCGGGAGGGCCCCAAGCTTTAGAGACCCAGTACTTC. It codes for CSARDSGLAGGPQALETQYF.

This clonotype occurred many times. V is TRBV7-2 and J is TRBJ2-4, with 9 nucleotides matching TRBD1. V lost 5 bases to trimming and J lost 8 bases; unmatched junction nucleotides: 13. Per the germline V gene, CDR1 is SGHTA and CDR2 is FQGNSA. The CDR3 length is 16 residues. CDR3 coding DNA: TGTGCCAGCAGCATTCCGGACAGGGGACTTGAAGACATTCAGTACTTC. Translating it yields CASSIPDRGLEDIQYF.

This clonotype was counted many times. The rearrangement uses TRBV9 and TRBJ1-1; 8 nucleotides match TRBD1. Germline loops: CDR1 SGDLS, CDR2 YYNGEE. The CDR3 is 17 amino acids. The V and J ends lost 3 bases and 3 bases, in that order; junction bases with no gene match: 13. For the CDR3, the DNA is TGTGCCAGCAGCGCCAGGGGGCAGGGGGGCGAGGACACTGAAGCTTTCTTT. Translated, it gives CASSARGQGGEDTEAFF.

The table lists this clonotype with many counts. The gene calls are TRBV12-3 or TRBV12-4 and TRBJ2-5, with TRBD1 as a possible D gene (6 bases). The V and J ends lost 6 bases and 4 bases respectively, with 12 bases between them. The CDR3 loop spans 13 amino acids. DNA of the CDR3: TGTGCCAGCAGATCGGACAGAAGAGAGACCCAGTACTTC. It translates to CASRSDRRETQYF.

This clonotype was recorded many times. The V gene is TRBV5-1, the J gene TRBJ2-7; 8 nucleotides match TRBD2. CDR1 is SGHRS, CDR2 YFSETQ, per germline. The CDR3 consists of 15 residues. V was pared by 3 bases and J by 0 bases, with 5 bases of the junction left unmatched. The CDR3 DNA is TGCGCCAGCAGCTCAGACGGGGGGGTCTCCTACGAGCAGTACTTC. This translates into CASSSDGGVSYEQYF.

This clonotype occurred many times. The V gene is TRBV15, the J gene TRBJ2-7, with 7 bases identical to TRBD1. Per germline, CDR1 LNHNV and CDR2 YYDKDF (reference sequence). With 4 bases clipped from V and 2 bases from J, the junction kept 11 bases outside the gene matches. The CDR3 is made up of 16 amino acids. CDR3 loop: CATSKTRDSNPYEQYF. The CDR3 DNA reads TGTGCCACCAGCAAGACCCGGGACAGCAACCCCTACGAGCAGTACTTC.

There are many counts of this clonotype. Because the CDR3's place on the DNA is in doubt, the DNA is left out and the CDR3 is given as listed by TCRdb. The chain carries TRBV6-5 and TRBJ2-7; the table's D gene call, TRBD2, was not cross checked with the DNA. Germline lookup yields CDR1 MNHEY and CDR2 SVGAGI. The length of the CDR3 is 14 amino acids, counting both ends. The CDR3 loop is CASSSSGVNYEQYF.

At least ten counts were recorded for this clonotype. The chain uses TRBV29-1 and TRBJ2-1; maybe TRBD1 (5 bases). Germline-derived CDR1 and CDR2 are SQVTM and ANQGSEA. Trimming took off 4 bases at V and 5 bases at J, with 21 bases between the two ends. This CDR3 is built from 16 residues. The CDR3 coding sequence is TGCAGCGTTGTCCCCCCCGGACAAAAAGTCAACAATGAGCAGTTCTTC. This encodes CSVVPPGQKVNNEQFF.

This rearrangement joins TRBV5-1 to TRBJ2-3, with TRBD2 as a possible D gene (6 bases). CDR3 length equals 17 residues. V dropped 1 base and J dropped 4 bases, with 19 bases sitting between them. The germline V gene has CDR1 SGHRS and CDR2 YFSETQ. This CDR3 is CASSLPGLPGGADTQYF. CDR3 nucleotide sequence: TGCGCCAGCAGCTTGCCGGGACTCCCTGGAGGGGCAGATACGCAGTATTTT.